These 24 T cell receptor beta chains originate from one sample sequenced in a study of T cell responses to AZD1222 COVID-19 vaccine. Generated by immunoSEQ multiplex PCR, the TCRdb table keeps only in-frame clones and is missing some. Among 69,000 or so clones listed, about 88% were seen once. The input for sequencing was peripheral blood, taken 28 days after the second dose of the MenACWY control vaccine. The origin of the receptors is an adult who received the MenACWY meningococcal vaccine as a control.

The gene calls are TRBV5-1 and TRBJ2-7; the D gene is possibly TRBD1 (6 bases). Trimming shortened V by 0 bases and J by 5 bases, and 9 bases separated the two germline ends. Germline V gives CDR1 SGHRS, CDR2 YFSETQ. The CDR3 has 13 amino acids. The CDR3 spells CASSLDRVDEQYF. The CDR3 DNA reads TGCGCCAGCAGCTTGGACAGGGTAGACGAGCAGTACTTC.

The gene calls are TRBV5-5 and TRBJ1-3; unclear D gene. Looked up from germline, CDR1 is SGHKS and CDR2 is YYEKEE (reference sequence). The CDR3 extends over 15 amino acids. V dropped 3 bases and J dropped 0 bases, with 10 bases sitting between them. CDR3 coding DNA: TGTGCCAGCAGCTCAACAGATGACTCTGGAAACACCATATATTTT. Protein sequence: CASSSTDDSGNTIYF.

The J gene is TRBJ1-5, the V gene TRBV28, with TRBD1 as a possible D gene (5 bases). The length of the CDR3 is 15 residues. The germline V gene encodes CDR1 MDHEN and CDR2 SYDVKM. V lost 8 bases and J lost 5, with 19 bases in between. CDR3 in DNA: TGTGCCAGCGGAACCCGAGCAGGGATCCATCAGCCCCAGCATTTT. It encodes CASGTRAGIHQPQHF.

V usage is TRBV19 and J usage is TRBJ1-5, with D maybe TRBD1 (5 bases). The germline V gene has CDR1 LNHDA and CDR2 SQIVND (reference sequence). The V end was cut by 6 bases, the J end by 0 bases, with 9 bases between. There are 14 residues in the CDR3. CDR3 DNA sequence: TGTGCCAGTAGCCTGGGGGATAGCAATCAGCCCCAGCATTTT. Translating it yields CASSLGDSNQPQHF.

The chain couples TRBV7-2 to TRBJ2-4; 8 bases map to TRBD2. The CDR3 runs 15 residues. Germline CDR1 reads SGHTA; CDR2 reads FQGNSA. The trim removed 2 bases at V and 6 bases at J, leaving 6 bases unmatched. CDR3: CASSLQTGGRNIQYF. CDR3 in DNA: TGTGCCAGCAGCTTACAGACGGGGGGGCGAAACATTCAGTACTTC.

The V and J genes are TRBV7-9 and TRBJ1-6; D is perhaps TRBD1 (5 bases). The germline V gene has CDR1 SEHNR and CDR2 FQNEAQ (reference sequence). V dropped 1 base and J dropped 9 bases, with 22 bases sitting between them. This CDR3 has 18 residues. The CDR3 protein is CASSLGGPGPSSSSPLHF. CDR3 nucleotide sequence: TGTGCCAGCAGCTTAGGGGGACCCGGGCCTTCCTCGTCTTCACCCCTCCACTTT.

V gene TRBV7-2 combines with J gene TRBJ2-1; TRBD2 matches 7 bases. V was pared by 1 base and J by 9 bases, with 3 bases of the junction left unmatched. The CDR3 loop spans 13 amino acids. CDR1 is SGHTA, CDR2 FQGNSA, per germline. The chain's CDR3 is CASSLEGGSEQFF. The CDR3 nucleotides read TGTGCCAGCAGCTTAGAGGGAGGGTCTGAGCAGTTCTTC.

The chain carries TRBV28 and TRBJ1-5; 8 nucleotides agree with TRBD1. This CDR3 has 17 residues. The V and J ends lost 4 bases and 1 base, in that order; junction bases with no gene match: 9. Germline CDR1 MDHEN, CDR2 SYDVKM. The DNA of the CDR3 is TGTGCCAGCAGTTCCCAGGGGGCGCTGGGAAGCAATCAGCCCCAGCATTTT. Translated, it gives CASSSQGALGSNQPQHF.

This rearrangement joins TRBV7-2 to TRBJ1-2; 10 nucleotides align to TRBD1. CDR1 and CDR2 from the germline V gene are SGHTA and FQGNSA. The CDR3 consists of 15 residues. Trimming cost V 4 bases and J 4 bases; bases outside gene matches: 6. The CDR3 DNA follows: TGTGCCAGCAGCTGGGGACAGGGGATGGCCTATGGCTACACCTTC. Encoded protein: CASSWGQGMAYGYTF.

V is TRBV27 and J is TRBJ2-1; 11 nucleotides match TRBD2. V dropped 4 bases and J dropped 5; count of bases not matched to a gene: 4. CDR1 is MNHEY and CDR2 is SMNVEV in the germline V gene (reference sequence). The CDR3 is made up of 15 amino acids. CDR3 sequence reads: CASSSGTSGNNEQFF. The CDR3 region has the DNA TGTGCCAGCAGTTCCGGGACTAGCGGAAACAATGAGCAGTTCTTC.

The chain has TRBV6-5 and TRBJ1-2; 7 bases agree with TRBD1. There are 15 residues in the CDR3. V lost 8 bases to trimming and J lost 0 bases; unmatched junction nucleotides: 9. The germline V gene encodes CDR1 MNHEY and CDR2 SVGAGI. The CDR3 DNA follows: TGTGCCAGCTCCTCCCCGGGACAGCCTAACTATGGCTACACCTTC. It codes for CASSSPGQPNYGYTF.

The chain carries TRBV30 and TRBJ1-1; D not resolved. Per the germline V gene, CDR1 is GTSNPN and CDR2 is SVGIG (reference sequence). The CDR3 length is 13 residues. V lost 4 bases, J lost 1 base, and 10 bases lay in between. The CDR3 loop reads CAWTIGRNTEAFF. CDR3 coding DNA: TGTGCCTGGACGATTGGCAGGAACACTGAAGCTTTCTTT.

This chain links TRBV6-2 or TRBV6-3 with TRBJ2-5; D remains ambiguous. V was trimmed by 4 bases and J by 0 bases, leaving 18 bases between them. The CDR3 covers 17 residues. Germline assignment: CDR1 MNHEY and CDR2 SVGEGT. In DNA form, the CDR3 reads TGTGCCAGCAGTTCCTCAGAAGCCGCAGACCACCAAGAGACCCAGTACTTC. This gives the protein CASSSSEAADHQETQYF.

The chain employs TRBV7-2 and TRBJ2-1; unclear D gene. Germline CDR1 SGHTA, CDR2 FQGNSA. Trimming took 5 bases from V and 2 from J, leaving 7 bases between them. There are 13 residues in the CDR3. For the CDR3, the DNA is TGTGCCAGCAGCCCCCGAGCCTACAATGAGCAGTTCTTC. Translating it yields CASSPRAYNEQFF.

This chain connects TRBV19 to TRBJ1-2, with D tentatively TRBD1 (5 bases). The CDR3 extends over 16 amino acids. V lost 5 bases and J lost 8, with 24 bases in between. Germline V gene lookup returns CDR1 LNHDA and CDR2 SQIVND (reference sequence). The CDR3 nucleotides are TGTGCCAGTAGTCGAGACCAGGCTGTGGGGCGGGGAGGCTACACCTTC. Translated: CASSRDQAVGRGGYTF. Full variable domain (outside the CDR3, taken from reference TRBV19 and TRBJ1-2): DGGITQSPKYLFRKEGQNVTLSCEQNLNHDAMYWYRQDPGQGLRLIYYSQIVNDFQKGDIAEGYSVSREKKESFPLTVTSAQKNPTAFYLCASSRDQAVGRGGYTFGSGTRLTVV.

This chain joins TRBV2 and TRBJ1-5, with D unclear. CDR1 SNHLY and CDR2 FYNNEI come from the germline V gene. The CDR3 contains 12 residues. Between the trimmed V and J ends, which lost 8 bases and 8 bases, there was a span of 13 bases. CDR3 sequence: CASDSGVEPQHF. Written as DNA, the CDR3 is TGTGCCAGCGATTCCGGGGTGGAGCCCCAGCATTTT.

This chain uses TRBV19 with TRBJ1-5; 9 positions agree with TRBD1. This CDR3 comprises 16 residues. Germline values: CDR1 LNHDA, CDR2 SQIVND (reference sequence). The ends lost 3 bases at V and 1 base at J; junction bases unmatched: 4. The CDR3 DNA reads as TGTGCCAGTAGTATGGGGACAGGGAGAAGCAATCAGCCCCAGCATTTT. Translated, it gives CASSMGTGRSNQPQHF.

This clone was recorded a few times. The chain is built from TRBV21-1 and TRBJ1-3. TRBV21-1 is a pseudogene. This CDR3 is 18 amino acids long. CDR3 bases: TGTGCCAGCAGCAAAGGCCCTGCGAGGGCTGATTGTAGAAACACCATATATTTT. This translates into CASSKGPARADCRNTIYF.

This chain uses TRBV6-5 with TRBJ2-2; TRBD1 aligns across 7 bases. The CDR3 loop spans 15 amino acids. Per germline, CDR1 MNHEY and CDR2 SVGAGI. Trimming cost V 4 bases and J 2 bases; bases outside gene matches: 4. The CDR3, as DNA: TGTGCCAGCAGTTCACAGGGGTCAAACACCGGGGAGCTGTTTTTT. Encoded protein: CASSSQGSNTGELFF.

The V and J genes are TRBV5-4 and TRBJ1-3, with no clear D. V gave up 10 bases and J gave up 3 bases, with 11 bases separating them. The CDR3 has 12 amino acids. Germline CDR1 SGHNT, CDR2 YYREEE (reference sequence). Here the CDR3 reads CAGGGSGNTIYF. In DNA, the CDR3 is TGTGCCGGCGGCGGCAGTGGAAACACCATATATTTT.

This sequence joins TRBV2 and TRBJ2-1, with D possibly being TRBD1 (7 bases). Germline values: CDR1 SNHLY, CDR2 FYNNEI. Trimming shortened V by 3 bases and J by 2 bases, and 20 bases separated the two germline ends. The CDR3 extends over 18 amino acids. The CDR3 sequence is CASSEGRGVLITYNEQFF. CDR3 sequence (DNA): TGTGCCAGCAGTGAGGGCAGGGGGGTCCTCATAACCTACAATGAGCAGTTCTTC.

DNA for the CDR3: TGTGCCAGCAGCTGGGGGAGAAGCTCCTACAATGAGCAGTTCTTC. It is translated as CASSWGRSSYNEQFF. The chain recombines TRBV11-3 with TRBJ2-1, with D perhaps matching TRBD1 or TRBD2 (5 bases each). Germline values: CDR1 SGHNT, CDR2 YENEEA. The CDR3 runs to 15 residues. The ends were cut back, 4 bases at V and 0 bases at J, with 10 bases in the middle.

V usage is TRBV13 and J usage is TRBJ2-1; 9 nucleotides agree with TRBD1. V lost 2 bases, J lost 3 bases, and 8 bases stayed unmatched. Looked up from germline, CDR1 is PRHDT and CDR2 is FYEKMQ (reference sequence). The CDR3 spans 17 residues. Written as DNA, the CDR3 is TGTGCCAGCAGCTTATACCCTCGGACAGGGGACTACAATGAGCAGTTCTTC. It codes for CASSLYPRTGDYNEQFF.

The genes are TRBV10-1 and TRBJ2-5; no firm D call. The V gene lost 7 bases and the J gene lost 6 bases, with 15 bases spanning the gap. Germline V gene sequence: CDR1 WNHNN, CDR2 SYGVQD (reference sequence). The CDR3 contains 13 residues. The CDR3: CASKAPCPKTQYF. The CDR3 nucleotides read TGCGCCAGCAAAGCCCCTTGTCCCAAGACCCAGTACTTC.